This TCR beta chain comes out of a study of T cell responses to AZD1222 COVID-19 vaccine. The study, taken as a whole, reports: Without day 14 samples, only post-peak T cell repertoires were studied. Donor demographics were predominantly white British with a female majority; clonal diversity may be underestimated.

TCRdb keeps only in-frame clones here, not all; method: immunoSEQ multiplex PCR. This sample carries 45,000 to 65,000 clones, more than 75% of them seen once, and the ten largest clones take around 5%. As concerns this clone: Its target is unknown.

The sample consisted of peripheral blood, taken 28 days after the second AZD1222 dose. The TCR was taken from an adult who received the AZD1222 COVID-19 vaccine.

CDR3 bases: TGTGCCAGCAGTTTAAGGGGCAATTCACCCCTCCACTTT. Translating gives CASSLRGNSPLHF. The chain is built from TRBV28 and TRBJ1-6; D may be TRBD1 (5 bases). CDR1 MDHEN and CDR2 SYDVKM come from the germline V gene. This CDR3 contains 13 residues. The ends were cut back, 2 bases at V and 7 bases at J, with 6 bases in the middle.